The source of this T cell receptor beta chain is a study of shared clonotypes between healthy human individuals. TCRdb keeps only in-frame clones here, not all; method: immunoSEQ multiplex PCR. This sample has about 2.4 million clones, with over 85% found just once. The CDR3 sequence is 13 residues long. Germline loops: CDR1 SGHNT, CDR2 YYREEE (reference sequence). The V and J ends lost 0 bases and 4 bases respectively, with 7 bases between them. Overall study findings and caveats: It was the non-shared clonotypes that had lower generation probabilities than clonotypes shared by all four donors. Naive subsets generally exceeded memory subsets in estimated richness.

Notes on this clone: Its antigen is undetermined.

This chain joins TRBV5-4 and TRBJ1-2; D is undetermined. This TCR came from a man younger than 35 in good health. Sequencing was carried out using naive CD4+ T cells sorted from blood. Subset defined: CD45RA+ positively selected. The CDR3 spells CASSLGMAYGYTF. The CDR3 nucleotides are TGTGCCAGCAGCTTGGGGATGGCCTATGGCTACACCTTC.